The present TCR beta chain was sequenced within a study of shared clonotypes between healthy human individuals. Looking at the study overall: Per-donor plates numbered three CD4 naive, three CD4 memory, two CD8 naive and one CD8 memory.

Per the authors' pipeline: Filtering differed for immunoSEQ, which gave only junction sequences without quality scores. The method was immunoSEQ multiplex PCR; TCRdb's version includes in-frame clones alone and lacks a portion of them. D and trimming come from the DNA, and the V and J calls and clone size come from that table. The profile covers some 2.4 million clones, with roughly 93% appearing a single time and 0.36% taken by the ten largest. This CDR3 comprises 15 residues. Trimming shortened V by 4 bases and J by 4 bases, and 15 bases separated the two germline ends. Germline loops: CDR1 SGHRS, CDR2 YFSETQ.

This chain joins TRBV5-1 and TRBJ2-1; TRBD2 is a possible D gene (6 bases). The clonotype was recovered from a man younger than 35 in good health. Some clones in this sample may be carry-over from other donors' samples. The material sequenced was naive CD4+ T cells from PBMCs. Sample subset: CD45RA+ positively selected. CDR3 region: CASSEAGGTYNEQFF. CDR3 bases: TGCGCCAGCAGCGAGGCGGGCGGGACTTACAATGAGCAGTTCTTC.